This entry is about one T cell receptor (beta chain). CDR1 and CDR2 from the germline V gene are SNHLY and FYNNEI. The CDR3 has 13 residues. The V end lost 3 bases, the J end lost 5 bases, and 10 bases lay between the germline ends. The sample originates from a study of cytomegalovirus exposure and HLA in healthy donors. The PCR employed 60 Vbeta primers together with 13 Jbeta primers. The assay was immunoSEQ multiplex PCR, and TCRdb's table has in-frame clones only and misses some. The sample records fewer than 150,000 clones, over 75% being singletons. The rearrangement uses TRBV2 and TRBJ2-5, with D hard to call. Sequencing used PBMCs. This TCR came from a man aged 25-45 years in good health and CMV-seronegative. CDR3 DNA: TGTGCCAGCAGTGATGGTGCGCGGGAGACCCAGTACTTC. Protein: CASSDGARETQYF.